This paragraph covers one TCR beta chain sequence. One junction end does not reproduce the germline sequence, and a read error may be involved. In TCRdb, the 5' RACE reads were re-called with MiXCR into one record per CDR3 protein. The sample holds hundreds of thousands of distinct CDR3 sequences, about 20% seen once. The entry originates in a study of identical twins. Germline-derived CDR1 and CDR2 are SEHNR and FQNEAQ (reference sequence). This CDR3 is built from 14 residues. Another study also made use of these data, one on T cells expressing NK-cell markers. Per that study: Among eight sequenced donors, seven carried HCMV seropositivity while one was seronegative.

Material for sequencing was PBMCs. This clonotype was sampled from a woman under 30 in good health. This chain connects TRBV7-9 to TRBJ2-1; D is undetermined. The CDR3 region has the DNA TGTGCCATCAGCCCCTGGCGCCTCTACAATGAGCAGTTCTTC. It is translated as CAISPWRLYNEQFF.